Listed below are T cell receptor beta chains from one sample, sequenced in a study of blood T cells in healthy people across ages. TCRdb ran MiXCR on the 5' RACE reads and lists one entry per CDR3 protein. Here the sample spans about 1.4 million distinct CDR3 sequences, roughly 60% being singletons. Input material: blood. These receptors were collected from a young man in good health. The CDR3 runs from the conserved cysteine through the conserved F or W. A D gene is named only where the DNA matches it firmly. Size is stated for part of the rows, as once, few or many counts, or as a class when the clone is expanded.

CDR3 protein | CDR3 DNA | J gene | V gene | D gene | clone size
CATYDGGLAGNTIYF | TGTGCCACCTACGACGGGGGCCTAGCTGGAAACACCATATATTTT | TRBJ1-3 | TRBV15 | - | -
CASRKSGELRVTDTQYF | TGTGCCAGCAGGAAAAGTGGGGAACTGAGGGTCACAGATACGCAGTATTTT | TRBJ2-3 | TRBV6-1 | - | few
CASSVVGTYEQYF | TGTGCCAGCAGTGTAGTCGGAACCTACGAGCAGTACTTC | TRBJ2-7 | TRBV2 | - | few
CASSKGDKQYF | TGTGCCAGCAGTAAAGGGGACAAGCAGTACTTC | TRBJ2-5 | TRBV6-2/TRBV6-3 | - | -
CASRTGGLTDTQYF | TGCGCCAGCAGAACGGGGGGCCTCACAGATACGCAGTATTTT | TRBJ2-3 | TRBV5-1 | - | many
CASSSSGTDQPQHF | TGTGCCAGCAGCTCGAGCGGGACCGATCAGCCCCAGCATTTT | TRBJ1-5 | TRBV9 | - | few
CASSTMGAGELFF | TGTGCCAGCAGTACGATGGGGGCCGGGGAGCTGTTTTTT | TRBJ2-2 | TRBV28 | - | few
CATQIAGAWETQYF | TGTGCCACCCAGATAGCGGGAGCGTGGGAGACCCAGTACTTC | TRBJ2-5 | TRBV7-9 | TRBD2 | -
CASSQDQSGVNYGYTF | TGTGCCAGCAGCCAAGATCAGTCAGGGGTTAACTATGGCTACACCTTC | TRBJ1-2 | TRBV4-2 | - | -
CASIDGRQRKAPRKVLKETQYF | TGTGCCAGCATCGACGGTCGACAGCGGAAAGCGCCGAGGAAAGTCCTAAAAGAGACCCAGTACTTC | TRBJ2-5 | TRBV27 | - | -
CASSPGATSGSETQYF | TGTGCCAGCAGCCCAGGGGCCACTAGCGGGTCAGAGACCCAGTACTTC | TRBJ2-5 | TRBV4-2 | TRBD2 | -
CASNLAGSRGYEQYF | TGTGCCAGCAATCTTGCGGGCAGCAGGGGCTACGAGCAGTACTTC | TRBJ2-7 | TRBV6-2/TRBV6-3 | - | -
CASSLVQGGEQYF | TGCGCCAGCAGCTTGGTACAGGGAGGCGAGCAGTACTTC | TRBJ2-7 | TRBV5-1 | - | -
CSARVDRDYGYTF | TGCAGTGCTAGGGTGGACAGGGACTATGGCTACACCTTC | TRBJ1-2 | TRBV20-1 | TRBD1 | few
CASSYDLTRYEQYF | TGTGCCAGCAGTTACGATCTAACGAGGTACGAGCAGTACTTC | TRBJ2-7 | TRBV6-6 | - | -
CASSGIDTQYF | TGTGCCAGCAGTGGTATAGATACGCAGTATTTT | TRBJ2-3 | TRBV28 | - | few
CASSHQGGVDGYTF | TGTGCCAGCAGCCACCAGGGGGGGGTGGATGGCTACACCTTC | TRBJ1-2 | TRBV3-1 | TRBD1 | -
CSGSLGTYEQFF | TGCAGCGGCTCGCTAGGGACGTATGAGCAGTTCTTC | TRBJ2-1 | TRBV29-1 | - | few
CASSPSTGRPEGYTF | TGTGCCAGCAGCCCCTCAACGGGACGGCCGGAAGGCTACACCTTC | TRBJ1-2 | TRBV7-9 | - | -
CASSLIWQTYEQYF | TGTGCCAGCAGTTTGATCTGGCAGACCTACGAGCAGTACTTC | TRBJ2-7 | TRBV27 | - | -
CSARDLSTSDRDYGYTF | TGCAGTGCTAGAGATCTGTCGACCTCGGACAGGGACTATGGCTACACCTTC | TRBJ1-2 | TRBV20-1 | TRBD1 | few
CSARVVLNNEQFF | TGCAGTGCTAGAGTAGTACTAAACAATGAGCAGTTCTTC | TRBJ2-1 | TRBV20-1 | - | -
CSVVYNEQYF | TGCAGCGTTGTTTACAATGAGCAGTACTTC | TRBJ2-7 | TRBV29-1 | - | few
CASSLMGQPDFNYSYTF | TGTGCCAGCAGCTTAATGGGACAGCCTGATTTTAACTATAGCTACACCTTC | TRBJ1-2 | TRBV7-2 | TRBD1 | -
CASSPAGPVDYGYTF | TGCGCCAGCAGCCCGGCAGGCCCCGTGGACTATGGCTACACCTTC | TRBJ1-2 | TRBV5-1 | - | once
CASSYSVTTDTQYF | TGTGCCAGCAGTTACTCGGTGACAACAGATACGCAGTATTTT | TRBJ2-3 | TRBV6-2/TRBV6-3 | - | -
CSVEVGGLSGYTF | TGCAGCGTTGAAGTTGGGGGGTTGAGTGGCTACACCTTC | TRBJ1-2 | TRBV29-1 | - | -
CASSLVGRGVVIADEQFF | TGTGCCAGCAGCTTAGTTGGAAGGGGAGTGGTCATTGCGGATGAGCAGTTCTTC | TRBJ2-1 | TRBV7-9 | - | -
CASSPKRQGLVRSQYF | TGTGCCAGCAGCCCCAAAAGACAGGGGTTGGTCAGGTCGCAGTATTTT | TRBJ2-3 | TRBV6-5 | TRBD1 | -
CASSTRDGIYEQYF | TGTGCCAGCAGTACCCGGGACGGAATCTACGAGCAGTACTTC | TRBJ2-7 | TRBV6-5 | - | few
CASSQVRQGIYEQYF | TGCGCCAGCAGCCAAGTTCGCCAGGGAATTTACGAGCAGTACTTC | TRBJ2-7 | TRBV4-3 | - | few
CASSPLASSPQETQYF | TGTGCCAGCAGTCCTTTGGCCTCTTCTCCCCAAGAGACCCAGTACTTC | TRBJ2-5 | TRBV6-5 | - | -
CAISATGTSYEQYF | TGTGCCATCAGTGCGACAGGGACTTCCTACGAGCAGTACTTC | TRBJ2-7 | TRBV10-3 | - | once
CASSFLGTGRISLHF | TGTGCCAGCAGTTTCCTAGGGACGGGGCGGATTTCCCTCCACTTT | TRBJ1-6 | TRBV28 | - | once
CASSEWLTGELFF | TGCGCCAGCAGCGAATGGCTCACCGGGGAGCTGTTTTTT | TRBJ2-2 | TRBV5-1 | - | few
CSARDGILSEAFF | TGCAGTGCTAGAGATGGGATTTTATCTGAAGCTTTCTTT | TRBJ1-1 | TRBV20-1 | - | few
CASSSFRTGGNYGYTF | TGCGCCAGCAGCTCGTTTCGGACAGGGGGGAACTATGGCTACACCTTC | TRBJ1-2 | TRBV5-1 | TRBD1 | -
CSARDGLAAHSYNEQFF | TGCAGTGCTAGAGATGGCCTAGCGGCCCACTCCTACAATGAGCAGTTCTTC | TRBJ2-1 | TRBV20-1 | TRBD2 | -
CSVVSVYEQYF | TGCAGCGTTGTATCCGTCTACGAGCAGTACTTC | TRBJ2-7 | TRBV29-1 | - | few
CASSFGQTSNTEAFF | TGCGCCAGCAGCTTCGGGCAGACCTCTAACACTGAAGCTTTCTTT | TRBJ1-1 | TRBV5-1 | - | -
CSAVRAGTDTQYF | TGCAGTGCTGTCCGAGCGGGGACAGATACGCAGTATTTT | TRBJ2-3 | TRBV20-1 | TRBD2 | few
CASSQVGLGADTQYF | TGCGCCAGCAGCCAAGTGGGATTGGGCGCAGATACGCAGTATTTT | TRBJ2-3 | TRBV4-1 | - | -
CASSLWVVEDGDNEQFF | TGTGCCAGCAGTTTATGGGTAGTCGAAGATGGGGACAATGAGCAGTTCTTC | TRBJ2-1 | TRBV12-3/TRBV12-4 | - | -
CASSQWGGTDTQYF | TGCGCCAGCAGCCAGTGGGGAGGCACAGATACGCAGTATTTT | TRBJ2-3 | TRBV5-1 | - | -
CAISMDGLNTEAFF | TGTGCCATCAGTATGGACGGACTGAACACTGAAGCTTTCTTT | TRBJ1-1 | TRBV10-3 | - | -
CAGRSGPGLQETQYF | TGTGCCGGCAGATCGGGACCGGGACTGCAAGAGACCCAGTACTTC | TRBJ2-5 | TRBV7-8 | - | -
CASDPGGYDEQYF | TGTGCCAGCGATCCTGGGGGTTACGACGAGCAGTACTTC | TRBJ2-7 | TRBV7-2 | - | -
CASSPRQGFYGYTF | TGTGCCAGCAGCCCAAGACAGGGTTTCTATGGCTACACCTTC | TRBJ1-2 | TRBV4-2 | TRBD1 | -
CASSFRREIQYF | TGTGCCAGCAGCTTCAGGCGAGAGATCCAGTACTTC | TRBJ2-5 | TRBV5-6 | - | -
CSARTSGSANEQFF | TGCAGTGCTAGGACTAGCGGGAGTGCGAATGAGCAGTTCTTC | TRBJ2-1 | TRBV20-1 | TRBD2 | -
CSVVGGYTF | TGCAGCGTTGTAGGGGGCTACACCTTC | TRBJ1-2 | TRBV29-1 | - | few
CAISVLGLNTYQETQYF | TGTGCCATCAGTGTTCTCGGCCTGAATACATACCAAGAGACCCAGTACTTC | TRBJ2-5 | TRBV10-3 | - | -
CASSPGGNYGYTF | TGTGCCAGCAGCCCTGGAGGGAACTATGGCTACACCTTC | TRBJ1-2 | TRBV3-1 | - | many
CASSRQGGTRLFF | TGTGCCAGCAGCCGACAGGGCGGCACGCGACTGTTTTTT | TRBJ1-4 | TRBV6-5 | TRBD1 | -
CASTRTAMNTEAFF | TGTGCCAGCACCCGGACAGCGATGAACACTGAAGCTTTCTTT | TRBJ1-1 | TRBV6-2/TRBV6-3 | - | -
CASSYSVQGRHREQYF | TGTGCCAGCAGTTACTCGGTCCAGGGGCGCCATAGGGAGCAGTACTTC | TRBJ2-7 | TRBV6-2/TRBV6-3 | - | few
CAIRSLSGENTGELFF | TGTGCCATCAGGAGTTTGTCGGGGGAAAACACCGGGGAGCTGTTTTTT | TRBJ2-2 | TRBV10-3 | - | -
CASSNRGTGEDIQYF | TGTGCCAGCAGTAATCGGGGCACAGGGGAGGACATTCAGTACTTC | TRBJ2-4 | TRBV28 | - | -